What follows describes a single TCR beta chain. Its target is not known. Sequencing used immunoSEQ multiplex PCR; TCRdb keeps in-frame clones, though not all of them. The repertoire consists of about 20,000 clones, with approximately 83% occurring once and the leading ten covering under 6%. Over chemoradiotherapy, repertoires were sampled more than once. The sample comes from a study of chemoradiotherapy in HPV16-positive cancers. Deletions cut 0 bases from V and 9 bases from J, with 13 bases between. The CDR3 spans 15 residues. CDR1 is SGHNT and CDR2 is YYREEE in the germline V gene (reference sequence). Study outcomes and limitations: Non-HPV-specific T cells did not expand in tumors during treatment, whereas candidate HPV-specific clones and E7-related motifs did. Only two HPV16-positive patients supplied the functional HPV-specificity definition.

The sequence was collected from a human donor with HPV-associated anogenital cancer. V is TRBV5-4 and J is TRBJ1-6; TRBD1 might be the D (5 bases). Sequenced material: blood, taken from a patient who underwent chemoradiotherapy. CDR3 residues: CASSLDRPGISPLHF. Written as DNA, the CDR3 is TGTGCCAGCAGCTTGGACAGGCCAGGCATTTCACCCCTCCACTTT. Combining the CDR3 with reference TRBV5-4 and TRBJ1-6 gives the whole variable domain ETGVTQSPTHLIKTRGQQVTLRCSSQSGHNTVSWYQQALGQGPQFIFQYYREEENGRGNFPPRFSGLQFPNYSSELNVNALELDDSALYLCASSLDRPGISPLHFGNGTRLTVT.